This record looks at one TCR beta chain sequence and its context. These data belong to a study of T cell responses to AZD1222 COVID-19 vaccine. Assay: immunoSEQ multiplex PCR; the TCRdb copy retains only in-frame clones and omits some. The sample shows some 50,000 clones, about 91% of them seen only once. Germline V gene lookup returns CDR1 SNHLY and CDR2 FYNNEI. The V end lost 8 bases, the J end lost 0 bases, and 12 bases lay between the germline ends. This CDR3 contains 14 residues. Sample: peripheral blood, taken 28 days after the second AZD1222 dose. The chain employs TRBV2 and TRBJ2-3, with D perhaps matching TRBD1 or TRBD2 (5 bases each). The sequence was obtained from an adult who received the AZD1222 COVID-19 vaccine. The CDR3 bases are TGTGCCAGCGGGGACGGGGTTAGCACAGATACGCAGTATTTT. This encodes CASGDGVSTDTQYF.